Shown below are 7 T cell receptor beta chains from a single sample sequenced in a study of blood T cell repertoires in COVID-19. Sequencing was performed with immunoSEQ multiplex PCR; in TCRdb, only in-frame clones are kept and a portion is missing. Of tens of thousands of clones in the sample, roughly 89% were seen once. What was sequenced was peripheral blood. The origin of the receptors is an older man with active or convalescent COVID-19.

The CDR3: CASSLVGLVETQYF. The CDR3 nucleotides are TGTGCCAGCAGCTTAGTGGGACTAGTCGAGACCCAGTACTTC. The rearrangement links TRBV7-8 to TRBJ2-5; 8 bases agree with TRBD2. V lost 1 base, J lost 5 bases, and 3 bases stayed unmatched. The CDR3 runs to 14 residues. Germline CDR1 and CDR2: SGHVS and FQNEAQ.

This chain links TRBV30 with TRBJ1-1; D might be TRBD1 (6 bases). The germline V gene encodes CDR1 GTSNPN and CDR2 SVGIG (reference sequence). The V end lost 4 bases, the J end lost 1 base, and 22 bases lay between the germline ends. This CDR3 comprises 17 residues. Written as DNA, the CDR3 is TGTGCCTGGAACCCCACTACTTCGACAGGATGGAACACTGAAGCTTTCTTT. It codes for CAWNPTTSTGWNTEAFF.

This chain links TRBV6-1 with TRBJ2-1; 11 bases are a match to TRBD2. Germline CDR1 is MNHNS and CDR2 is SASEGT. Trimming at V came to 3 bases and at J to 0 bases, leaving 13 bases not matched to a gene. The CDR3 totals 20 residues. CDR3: CASSDHFPSGRPSSYNEQFF. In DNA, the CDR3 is TGTGCCAGCAGTGACCACTTCCCTAGCGGGAGGCCAAGCTCCTACAATGAGCAGTTCTTC.

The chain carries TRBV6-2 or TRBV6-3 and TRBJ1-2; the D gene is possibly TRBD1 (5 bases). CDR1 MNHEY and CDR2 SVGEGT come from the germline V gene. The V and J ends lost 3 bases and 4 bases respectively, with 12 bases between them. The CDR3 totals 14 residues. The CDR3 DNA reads TGTGCCAGCAGTTATTTGGGAGGGACCTATGGCTACACCTTC. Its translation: CASSYLGGTYGYTF.

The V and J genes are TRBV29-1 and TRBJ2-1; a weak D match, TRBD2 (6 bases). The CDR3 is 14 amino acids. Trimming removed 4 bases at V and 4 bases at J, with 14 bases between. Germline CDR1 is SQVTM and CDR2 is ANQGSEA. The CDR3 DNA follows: TGCAGCGTTGGGGGGACTTCACTGTACAATGAGCAGTTCTTC. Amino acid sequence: CSVGGTSLYNEQFF.

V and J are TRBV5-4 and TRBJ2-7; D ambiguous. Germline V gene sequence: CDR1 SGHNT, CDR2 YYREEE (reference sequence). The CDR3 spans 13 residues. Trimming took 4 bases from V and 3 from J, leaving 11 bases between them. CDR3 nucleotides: TGTGCCAGCAGCCAGGTCCCCGACTACGAGCAGTACTTC. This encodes CASSQVPDYEQYF.

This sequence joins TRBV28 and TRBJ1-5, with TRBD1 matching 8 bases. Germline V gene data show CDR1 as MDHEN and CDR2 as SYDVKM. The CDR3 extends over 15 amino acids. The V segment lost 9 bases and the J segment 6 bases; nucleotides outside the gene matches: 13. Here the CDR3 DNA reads TGTGCCAGTGCTATATATCAGGGGGCAGGTCAGCCCCAGCATTTT. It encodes CASAIYQGAGQPQHF.